This T cell receptor beta chain was recovered during a study of T-cell reconstitution after alpha-beta-depleted transplantation in children. This sample's TCRbeta library carried unique molecular identifier barcodes. TCRdb reanalysed the PCR reads using MiXCR and keeps one entry per CDR3 protein. This table holds 100,000 or so distinct CDR3 sequences, 15% to 19% found once. About this clonotype itself: Its antigen is unidentified.

Study results and caveats: Several hundred graft clones that had expanded were reportedly the source of alpha-beta T cells about two months after transplant. T-cell counts and diversity at one year post-transplant came mainly from newly produced T cells.

This TCR derives from a male patient under 10 years old who had a stem cell transplant for acute lymphoblastic leukemia, so the T cells may come from the graft donor. Sample: PBMCs, mostly from graft donor cells, taken 180 days after TCRalphabeta/CD19-depleted stem cell transplant.

CDR3 loop: CASSLAQGWEKLFF. The CDR3 bases are TGTGCCAGCAGCTTAGCACAGGGGTGGGAAAAACTGTTTTTT. The gene calls are TRBV7-2 and TRBJ1-4; 7 bases match TRBD1. Per germline, CDR1 SGHTA and CDR2 FQGNSA. V gave up 0 bases and J gave up 8 bases; unmatched junction bases: 3. The length of the CDR3 is 14 residues.